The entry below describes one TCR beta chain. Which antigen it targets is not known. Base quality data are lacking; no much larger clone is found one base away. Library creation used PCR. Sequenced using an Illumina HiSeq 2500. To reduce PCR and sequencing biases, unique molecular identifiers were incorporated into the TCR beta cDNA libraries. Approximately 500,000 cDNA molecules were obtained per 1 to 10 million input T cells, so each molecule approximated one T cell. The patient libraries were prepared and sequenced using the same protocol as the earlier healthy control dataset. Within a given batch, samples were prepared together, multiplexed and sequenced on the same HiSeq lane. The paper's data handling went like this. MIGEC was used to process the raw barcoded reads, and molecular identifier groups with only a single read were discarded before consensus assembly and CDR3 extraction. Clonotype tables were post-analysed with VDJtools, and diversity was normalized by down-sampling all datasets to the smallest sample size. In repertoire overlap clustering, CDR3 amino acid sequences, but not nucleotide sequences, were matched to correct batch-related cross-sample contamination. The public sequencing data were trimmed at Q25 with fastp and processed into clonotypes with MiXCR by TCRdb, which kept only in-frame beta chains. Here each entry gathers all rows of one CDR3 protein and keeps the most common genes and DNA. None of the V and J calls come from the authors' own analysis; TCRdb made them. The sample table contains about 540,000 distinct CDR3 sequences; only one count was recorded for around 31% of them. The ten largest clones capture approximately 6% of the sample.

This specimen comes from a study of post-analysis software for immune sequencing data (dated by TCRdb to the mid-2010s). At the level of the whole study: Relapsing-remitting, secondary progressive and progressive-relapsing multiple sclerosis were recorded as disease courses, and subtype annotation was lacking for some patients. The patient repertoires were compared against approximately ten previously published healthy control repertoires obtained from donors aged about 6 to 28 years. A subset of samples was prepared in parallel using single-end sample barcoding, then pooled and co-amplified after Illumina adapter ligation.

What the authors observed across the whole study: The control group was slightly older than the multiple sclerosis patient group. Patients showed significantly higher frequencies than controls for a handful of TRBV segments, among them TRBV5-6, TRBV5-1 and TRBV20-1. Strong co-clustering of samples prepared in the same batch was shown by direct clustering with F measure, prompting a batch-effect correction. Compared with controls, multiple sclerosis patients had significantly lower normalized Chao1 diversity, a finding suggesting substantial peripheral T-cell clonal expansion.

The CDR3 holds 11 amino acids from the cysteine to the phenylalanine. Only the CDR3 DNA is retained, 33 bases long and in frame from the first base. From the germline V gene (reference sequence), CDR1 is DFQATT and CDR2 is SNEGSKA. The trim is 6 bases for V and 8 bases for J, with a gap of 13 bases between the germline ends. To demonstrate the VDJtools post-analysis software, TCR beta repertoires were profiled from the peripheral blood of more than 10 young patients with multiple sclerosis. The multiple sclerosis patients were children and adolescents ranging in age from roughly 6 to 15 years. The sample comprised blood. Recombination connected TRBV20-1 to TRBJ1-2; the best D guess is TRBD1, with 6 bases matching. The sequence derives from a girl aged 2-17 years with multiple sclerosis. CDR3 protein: CSARTAGGYTF. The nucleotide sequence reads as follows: TGCAGTGCCCGGACAGCGGGGGGCTACACCTTC.